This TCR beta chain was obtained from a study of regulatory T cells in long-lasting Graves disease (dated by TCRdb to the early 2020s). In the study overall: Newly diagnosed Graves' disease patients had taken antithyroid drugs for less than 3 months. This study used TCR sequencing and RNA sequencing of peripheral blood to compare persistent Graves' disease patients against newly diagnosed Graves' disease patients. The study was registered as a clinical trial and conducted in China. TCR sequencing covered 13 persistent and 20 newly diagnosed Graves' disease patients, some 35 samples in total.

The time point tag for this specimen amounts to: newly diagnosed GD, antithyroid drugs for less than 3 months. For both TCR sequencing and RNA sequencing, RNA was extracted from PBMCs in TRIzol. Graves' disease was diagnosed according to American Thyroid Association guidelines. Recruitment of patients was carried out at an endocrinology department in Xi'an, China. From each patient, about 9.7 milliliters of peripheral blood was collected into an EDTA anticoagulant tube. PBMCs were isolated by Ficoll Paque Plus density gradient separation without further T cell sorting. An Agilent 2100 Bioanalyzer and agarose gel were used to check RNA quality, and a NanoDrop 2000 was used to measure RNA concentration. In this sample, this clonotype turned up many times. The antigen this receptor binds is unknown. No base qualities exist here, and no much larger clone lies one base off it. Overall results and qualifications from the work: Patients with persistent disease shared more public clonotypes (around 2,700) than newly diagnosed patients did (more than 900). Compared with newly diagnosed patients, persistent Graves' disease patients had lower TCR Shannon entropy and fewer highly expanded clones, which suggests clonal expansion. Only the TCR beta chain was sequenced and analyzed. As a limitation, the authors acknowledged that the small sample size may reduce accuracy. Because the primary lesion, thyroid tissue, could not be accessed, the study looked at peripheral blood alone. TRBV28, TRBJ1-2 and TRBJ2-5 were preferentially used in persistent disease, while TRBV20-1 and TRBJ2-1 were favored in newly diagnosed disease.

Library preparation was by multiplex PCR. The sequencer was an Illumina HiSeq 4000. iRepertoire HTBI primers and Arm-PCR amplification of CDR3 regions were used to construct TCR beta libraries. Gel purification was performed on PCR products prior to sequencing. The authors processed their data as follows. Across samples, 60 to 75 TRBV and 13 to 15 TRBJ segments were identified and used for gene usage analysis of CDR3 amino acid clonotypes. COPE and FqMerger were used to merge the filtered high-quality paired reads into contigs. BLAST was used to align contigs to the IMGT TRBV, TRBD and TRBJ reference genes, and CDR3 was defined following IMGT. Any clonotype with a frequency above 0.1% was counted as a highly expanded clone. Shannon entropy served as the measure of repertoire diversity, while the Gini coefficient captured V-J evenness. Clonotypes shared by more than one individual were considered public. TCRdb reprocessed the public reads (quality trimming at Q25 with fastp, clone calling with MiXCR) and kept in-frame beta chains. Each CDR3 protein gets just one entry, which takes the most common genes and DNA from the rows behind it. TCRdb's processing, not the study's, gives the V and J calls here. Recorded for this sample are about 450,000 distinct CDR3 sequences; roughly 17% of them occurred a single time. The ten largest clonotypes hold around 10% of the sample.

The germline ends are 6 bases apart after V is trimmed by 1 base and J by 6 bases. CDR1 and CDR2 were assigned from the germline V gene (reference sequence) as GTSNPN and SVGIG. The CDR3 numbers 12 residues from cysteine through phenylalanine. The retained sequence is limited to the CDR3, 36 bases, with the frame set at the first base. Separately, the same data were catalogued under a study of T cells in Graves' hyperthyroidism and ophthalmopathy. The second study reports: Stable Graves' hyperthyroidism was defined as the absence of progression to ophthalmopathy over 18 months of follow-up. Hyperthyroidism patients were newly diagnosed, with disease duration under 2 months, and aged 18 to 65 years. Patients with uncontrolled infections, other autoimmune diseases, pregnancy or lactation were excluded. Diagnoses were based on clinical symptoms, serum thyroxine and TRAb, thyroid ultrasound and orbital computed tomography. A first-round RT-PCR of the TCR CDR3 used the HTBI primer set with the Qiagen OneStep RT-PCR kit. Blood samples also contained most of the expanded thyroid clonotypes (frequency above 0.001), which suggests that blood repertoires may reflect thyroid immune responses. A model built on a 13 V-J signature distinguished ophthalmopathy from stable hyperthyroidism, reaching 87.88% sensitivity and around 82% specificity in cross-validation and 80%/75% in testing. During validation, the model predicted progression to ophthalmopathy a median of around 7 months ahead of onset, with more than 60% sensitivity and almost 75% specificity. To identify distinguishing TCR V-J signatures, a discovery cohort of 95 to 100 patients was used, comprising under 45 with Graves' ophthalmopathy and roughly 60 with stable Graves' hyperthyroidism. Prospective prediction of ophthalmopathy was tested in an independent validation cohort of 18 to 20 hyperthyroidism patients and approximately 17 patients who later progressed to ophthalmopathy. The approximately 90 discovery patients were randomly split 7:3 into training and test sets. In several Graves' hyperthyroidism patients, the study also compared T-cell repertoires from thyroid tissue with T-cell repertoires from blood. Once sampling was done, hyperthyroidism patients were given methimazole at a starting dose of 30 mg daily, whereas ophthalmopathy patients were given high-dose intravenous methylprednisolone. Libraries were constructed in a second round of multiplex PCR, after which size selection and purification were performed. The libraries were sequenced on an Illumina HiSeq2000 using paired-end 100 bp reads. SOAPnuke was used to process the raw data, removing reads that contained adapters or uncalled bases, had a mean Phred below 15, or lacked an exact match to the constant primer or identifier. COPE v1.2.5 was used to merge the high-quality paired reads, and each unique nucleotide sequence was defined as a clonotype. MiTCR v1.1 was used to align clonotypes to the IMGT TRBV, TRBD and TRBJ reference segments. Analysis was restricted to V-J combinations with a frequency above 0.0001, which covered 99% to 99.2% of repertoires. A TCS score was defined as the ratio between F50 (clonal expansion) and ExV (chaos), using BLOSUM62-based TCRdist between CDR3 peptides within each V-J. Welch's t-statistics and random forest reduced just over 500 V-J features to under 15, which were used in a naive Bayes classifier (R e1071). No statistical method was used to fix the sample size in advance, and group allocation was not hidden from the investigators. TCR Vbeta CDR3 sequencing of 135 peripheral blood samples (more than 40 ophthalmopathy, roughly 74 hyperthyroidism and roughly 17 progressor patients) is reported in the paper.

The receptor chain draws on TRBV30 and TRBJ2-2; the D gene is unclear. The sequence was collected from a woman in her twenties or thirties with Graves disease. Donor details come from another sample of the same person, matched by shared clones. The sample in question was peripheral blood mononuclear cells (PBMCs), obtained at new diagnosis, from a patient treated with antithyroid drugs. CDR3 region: CAWSESAGELFF. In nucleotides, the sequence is TGTGCCTGGAGTGAATCGGCCGGGGAGCTGTTTTTT.